Sequencing of this T cell receptor (beta chain) was carried out in a study of T cell responses to AZD1222 COVID-19 vaccine. TCRdb's copy holds only in-frame clones and misses some; the assay was immunoSEQ multiplex PCR. The sample records 100,000 or so clones, around 95% being singletons. Germline V gene sequence: CDR1 SQVTM, CDR2 ANQGSEA. The CDR3 is 10 amino acids. Trimming removed 5 bases at V and 6 bases at J, with 8 bases between. This TCR came from an adult in good health. This specimen was peripheral blood, taken on day 0 of AZD1222 vaccination. J is TRBJ2-7 and V is TRBV29-1; no reliable D call. This CDR3 is CSVRLVEQYF. CDR3 coding DNA: TGCAGCGTTCGGCTGGTCGAGCAGTACTTC.